A single count supports the clone carrying this TCR beta chain. The antigen is undetermined. This specimen belongs to a study of shared clonotypes between healthy human individuals. Study context: Donor ages ranged 18 to 49 years: a couple of women, a few men. General study findings and limits: Richness estimates generally favored naive over memory subsets.

Germline CDR1 SGDLS, CDR2 YYNGEE. J gave up 7 bases and V 3 bases, and 7 bases lay outside the gene matches. CDR3 size: 14 residues. The assay was immunoSEQ multiplex PCR, and TCRdb's table has in-frame clones only and misses some. The repertoire includes some 1.5 million clones, around 97% of them detected once, and about 1.2% sits in the top ten. The genes are TRBV9 and TRBJ2-1; TRBD1 matches 7 bases. This sequence was found in a man younger than 45 in good health. Sequenced: naive CD4+ T cells sorted from blood. Documented subset: CD45RA+ positively selected. CDR3: CASSAGQTGNEQFF. The CDR3 nucleotides are TGTGCCAGCAGCGCGGGACAGACCGGTAATGAGCAGTTCTTC. The full variable domain, its missing parts supplied by reference TRBV9 and TRBJ2-1, is DSGVTQTPKHLITATGQRVTLRCSPRSGDLSVYWYQQSLDQGLQFLIQYYNGEERAKGNILERFSAQQFPDLHSELNLSSLELGDSALYFCASSAGQTGNEQFFGPGTRLTVL.